This TCR beta chain was recorded in a study of T cell responses to AZD1222 COVID-19 vaccine. Measured with immunoSEQ multiplex PCR; TCRdb has only the in-frame clones, and not every one. This table holds about 15,000 clones, around 89% found once. Germline V CDR1 and CDR2: SGHRS, YFSETQ. V was pared by 0 bases and J by 1 base, with 5 bases of the junction left unmatched. The CDR3 runs to 16 residues. The origin of this receptor is an adult who received the AZD1222 COVID-19 vaccine. This specimen was peripheral blood, taken 28 days after the second AZD1222 dose. The rearrangement joins TRBV5-1 to TRBJ2-5; TRBD2 matches at 8 bases. The CDR3 DNA is TGCGCCAGCAGCTTGGCACTAGCGGCCTTCCAAGAGACCCAGTACTTC. Amino acid sequence: CASSLALAAFQETQYF.